This T cell receptor beta chain comes out of a study of cytomegalovirus exposure and HLA in healthy donors. Researchers ran the PCR with 60 Vbeta and 13 Jbeta primers. Clones were read by immunoSEQ multiplex PCR, and TCRdb kept only the in-frame ones, dropping some. The top ten hold approximately 19% of the sample, which has 70,000 to 90,000 clones, about 79% seen once. The germline V gene has CDR1 MNHNS and CDR2 SASEGT. Trimming removed 4 bases from V and 6 bases from J, with 7 bases in between. The CDR3 is 12 amino acids. Findings and limits, study-wide: The study labeled more than 150 TCR beta chains cytomegalovirus-associated. Many donors shared some public TCRs, even though most TCR sequences were rare.

Remarks on this clone: Its specificity is unknown.

Specimen: PBMCs. This sequence was found in a man between 65 and 80 years old in good health and CMV-seropositive. The chain uses TRBV6-1 and TRBJ2-1, with D possibly TRBD2 on 5 matching bases. CDR3 sequence reads: CASSGLFNEQFF. As DNA, the CDR3 is TGTGCCAGCAGTGGACTATTCAATGAGCAGTTCTTC.